This T cell receptor beta chain originates from a study of T cell responses to AZD1222 COVID-19 vaccine (dated by TCRdb to 2020 to 2023). Describing the broader study: AZD1222 recipients whose second dose came at about 4 weeks and those whose second dose came at about 12 weeks were combined into one group, since spike-specific TCR depth and breadth did not differ between the two schedules. Trial participants were enrolled by age into subgroups of 18-55, 56-69 and 70-plus years, and around 150, 28 and 57 TCR-sequenced participants, respectively, were included in these subgroups. A total of over 230 trial participants underwent TCR sequencing, of whom 200 to 220 received two doses of AZD1222 and about 25 received two doses of the MenACWY control vaccine.

Points the paper makes about the study in general: Epitopes outside the regions mutated in the B.1.351 and B.1.1.7 variants were reportedly recognized by nearly half of the unique spike-specific TCRs. CD4 TCRs associated with the vaccine covered the entire spike protein, and the dominant responses were in regions 160-218 and 743-854. Conclusions about previously exposed vaccinees are limited, since just five to seven AZD1222 recipients were seropositive for SARS-CoV-2 at baseline. The 56-69-year group was small, and its depth increase did not reach significance, likely because of low power. Most participants were white British and females outnumbered males, and the authors suggested that clonal diversity may have been underestimated. Because no day 14 peak-response samples were available, the repertoires could be characterized only after the peak T cell response. Spike-specific TCR breadth and depth rose significantly after two AZD1222 doses compared with day 0 and with MenACWY recipients.

In this sample, this clone turned up once. Its antigen is unknown. No much larger clone exists at a distance of one base, and base qualities are not known. The CDR3 regions of human TCRbeta chains were subjected to immunosequencing. Per the source publication's procedure: Repertoire TCRs were checked for matches against a reference library of SARS-CoV-2-specific TCRs that had been generated using the MIRA antigen-specificity platform. Breadth meant the fraction of unique TCRs that were SARS-CoV-2-associated, whereas depth meant the fraction of total T cells that were SARS-CoV-2-associated. Using the MIRA data, each spike-specific TCR was mapped to the spike region that the TCR reacts to and placed in a CD4 or CD8 class. Log10-transformed breadth and depth values were compared by one-way ANOVA with Sidak's multiple comparisons tests. Here the immuneACCESS table is served through TCRdb, limited to in-frame sequences with V and J called. Missing clones are a known gap in these copies; in checked studies unresolved V genes cover under half, and the rest lacks a known reason. From that table come the V and J calls and clone size; the DNA was used to work out D and trimming. The sample table shows 95,000 to 150,000 clones, and roughly 87% are seen once. The biggest ten clones account for just under 10% of the sample.

The sample's time point, from its label and the paper: baseline before first vaccination. Samples from vaccinated people were obtained from the UK trials COV001 and COV002, which included a single-blind randomized controlled phase 2/3 trial of AZD1222 (ChAdOx1 nCoV-19) in healthy adults. For TCRbeta chain sequencing, PBMC samples were collected from trial participants at day 0 and at day 28 after the second dose. Sequencing was performed on peripheral blood, taken on day 0 of AZD1222 vaccination. The TCR comes from an adult in good health.

The DNA sequence is TGTGCCAGCAGGAGTAGGGGACAGGGGCTATATCAGCCCCAGCATTTT. This translates into CASRSRGQGLYQPQHF. The rearrangement joined TRBV2 to TRBJ1-5; TRBD1 fits 10 bases in the junction. The cysteine opens and the phenylalanine closes a CDR3 of 16 amino acids. This entry keeps only the CDR3 DNA: 48 bases, framed from base 1. The germline V end is reduced by 6 bases and the J end by 5 bases; junction bases left unmatched: 10. The germline V gene gives CDR1 as SNHLY and CDR2 as FYNNEI.